This T cell receptor beta chain was recovered during a study of blood T cell repertoires in COVID-19. In the study overall: The study drew acute and convalescent COVID-19 samples from the United States, Italy and Spain. T cells, B-cell-depleted T cells, or PBMCs provided the cDNA or gDNA that served as material.

Authors' analysis steps: Scientists estimated how many nucleated cells there were by amplifying reference gene primers. The repertoire was sequenced with immunoSEQ multiplex PCR; TCRdb's copy has only in-frame clones and lacks some. V and J calls and clone size are given by that table; D and trimming were obtained from the DNA. This sample has about 240,000 clones; roughly 80% occur once, and the top ten carry 3.6%. The CDR3 is 13 amino acids. The V gene's germline CDR1 is SGHTA and CDR2 FQGNSA. The ends were cut back, 4 bases at V and 7 bases at J, with 10 bases in the middle. Individuals drawn from approximately 26 US areas were roughly 18 to 100 years old.

This sequence was found in a woman aged 40-49 years who had been exposed to COVID-19. Sequencing was carried out using PBMCs or T cells enriched from blood (not recorded which). The genes are TRBV7-2 and TRBJ2-2; tentative D call: TRBD1 (5 bases). The CDR3 DNA follows: TGTGCCAGCAGCTGGCAGGGTAACGGGGAGCTGTTTTTT. This gives the protein CASSWQGNGELFF.